The present TCR beta chain was sequenced within a study of T cell responses to AZD1222 COVID-19 vaccine. Clones were read by immunoSEQ multiplex PCR, and TCRdb kept only the in-frame ones, dropping some. Of 95,000 to 150,000 clones in the sample, around 87% are singletons; the top ten hold 8.5% to 12%. The germline gives CDR1 SGHDT, CDR2 YYEEEE. Trimming took 5 bases from V and 0 from J, leaving 17 bases between them. The CDR3 contains 17 residues. The specimen comprised peripheral blood, sampled on day 0 of AZD1222 vaccination. This TCR was sampled from an adult in good health. The gene calls are TRBV5-6 and TRBJ2-2; TRBD1 might be the D (5 bases). This chain's CDR3 is CASSSVGQIANTGELFF. Written as DNA, the CDR3 is TGTGCCAGCAGTTCGGTGGGGCAGATCGCGAACACCGGGGAGCTGTTTTTT.